The source of this T cell receptor beta chain is a study of cytomegalovirus exposure and HLA in healthy donors. This clone showed up just a few times. The antigen is unknown. From germline, CDR1 is SGDLS and CDR2 YYNGEE. V lost 0 bases and J lost 2, with 11 bases in between. The CDR3 runs 15 residues. Amplification used 60 Vbeta primers and 13 Jbeta primers. Generated by immunoSEQ multiplex PCR, the TCRdb table keeps only in-frame clones and is missing some. The table lists about 100,000 clones, around 74% of them singletons. Healthy bone marrow donors made up the cohort. Study-wide results and limits: Association with HLA alleles at 0.05 false discovery rate was found for 15,000 to 20,000 TCR beta sequences in a later analysis. The HLA-A and HLA-B alleles of most subjects were reportedly predicted accurately from TCR beta sequences.

The TCR was taken from a female donor in good health and CMV-seropositive. Specimen: PBMCs. The gene calls are TRBV9 and TRBJ2-5, with D uncertain. The CDR3 nucleotides read TGTGCCAGCAGCGTAGGGTGGTCTCGGCAAGAGACCCAGTACTTC. Translation: CASSVGWSRQETQYF.